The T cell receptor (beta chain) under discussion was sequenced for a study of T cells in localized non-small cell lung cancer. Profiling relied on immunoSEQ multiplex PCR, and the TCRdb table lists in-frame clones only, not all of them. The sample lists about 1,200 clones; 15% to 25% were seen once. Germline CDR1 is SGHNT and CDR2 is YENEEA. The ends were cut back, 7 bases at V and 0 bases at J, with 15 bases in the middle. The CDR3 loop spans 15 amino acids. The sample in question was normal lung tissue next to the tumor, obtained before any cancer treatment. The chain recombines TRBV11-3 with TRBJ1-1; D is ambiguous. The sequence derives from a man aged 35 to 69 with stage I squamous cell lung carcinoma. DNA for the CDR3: TGTGCCAGCAACTCCCCCGCAAACTTGAACACTGAAGCTTTCTTT. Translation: CASNSPANLNTEAFF.